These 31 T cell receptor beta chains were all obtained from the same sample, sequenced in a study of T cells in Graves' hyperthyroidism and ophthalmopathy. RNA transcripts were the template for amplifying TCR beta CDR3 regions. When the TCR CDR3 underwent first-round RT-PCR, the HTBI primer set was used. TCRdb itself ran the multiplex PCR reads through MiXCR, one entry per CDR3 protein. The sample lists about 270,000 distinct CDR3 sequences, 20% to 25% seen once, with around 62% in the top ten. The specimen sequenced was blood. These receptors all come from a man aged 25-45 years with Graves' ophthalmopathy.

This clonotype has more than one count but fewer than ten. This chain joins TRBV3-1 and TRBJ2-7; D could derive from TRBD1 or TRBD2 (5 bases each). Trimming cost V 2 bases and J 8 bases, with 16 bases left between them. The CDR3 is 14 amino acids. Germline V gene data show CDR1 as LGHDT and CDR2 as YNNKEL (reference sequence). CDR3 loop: CASSQHGTLAQQYF. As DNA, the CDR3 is TGTGCCAGCAGCCAACACGGGACCCTCGCACAGCAGTACTTC.

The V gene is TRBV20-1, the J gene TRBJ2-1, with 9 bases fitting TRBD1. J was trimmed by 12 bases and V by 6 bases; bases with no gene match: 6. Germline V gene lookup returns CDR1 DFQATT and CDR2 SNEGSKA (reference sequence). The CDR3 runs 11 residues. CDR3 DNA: TGCAGTGCAGAAACAGGGGGCCGGCAGTTCTTC. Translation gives CSAETGGRQFF.

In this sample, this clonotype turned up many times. The DNA for the CDR3 is TGCAGCGCCGGGACAGCGAACACTGAAGCTTTCTTT. Translated: CSAGTANTEAFF. This chain links TRBV29-1 with TRBJ1-1, with 7 bases aligning to TRBD1. The CDR3 consists of 12 residues. The V segment lost 7 bases and the J segment 1 base; nucleotides outside the gene matches: 3. CDR1 is SQVTM, CDR2 ANQGSEA, per germline.

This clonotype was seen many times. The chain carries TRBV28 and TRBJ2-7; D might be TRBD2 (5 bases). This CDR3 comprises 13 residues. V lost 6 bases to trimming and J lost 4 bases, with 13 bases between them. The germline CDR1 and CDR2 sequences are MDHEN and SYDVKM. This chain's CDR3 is CASRAPGIYEQYF. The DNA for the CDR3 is TGTGCCAGCAGGGCCCCGGGAATTTACGAGCAGTACTTC.

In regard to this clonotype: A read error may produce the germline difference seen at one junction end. CDR3 sequence (DNA): TGCGCCAGCAGAAGGTTTACATACAATGAGCAGTTCTTC. The encoded protein is CASRRFTYNEQFF. The chain employs TRBV13 and TRBJ2-1, with D uncertain. Germline CDR1 and CDR2: PRHDT and FYEKMQ (reference sequence). The CDR3 has 13 residues.

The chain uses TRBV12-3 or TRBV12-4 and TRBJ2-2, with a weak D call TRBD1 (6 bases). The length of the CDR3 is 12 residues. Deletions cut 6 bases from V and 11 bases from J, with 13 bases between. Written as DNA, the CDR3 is TGTGCCAGCAGCCCTGACAGGATTGAGCTGTTTTTT. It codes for CASSPDRIELFF.

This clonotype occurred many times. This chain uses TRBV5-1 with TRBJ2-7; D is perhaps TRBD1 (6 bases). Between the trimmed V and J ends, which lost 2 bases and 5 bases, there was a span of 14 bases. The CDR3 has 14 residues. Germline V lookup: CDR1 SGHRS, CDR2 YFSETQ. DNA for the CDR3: TGCGCCAGCAGCTTTAGGAACAGGGCGGACGAGCAGTACTTC. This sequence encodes CASSFRNRADEQYF.

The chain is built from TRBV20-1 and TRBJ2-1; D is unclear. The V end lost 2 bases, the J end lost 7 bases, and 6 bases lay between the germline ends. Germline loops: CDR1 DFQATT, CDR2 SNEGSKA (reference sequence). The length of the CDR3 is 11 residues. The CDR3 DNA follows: TGCAGTGCTAGATATCGGAATGAGCAGTTCTTC. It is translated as CSARYRNEQFF.

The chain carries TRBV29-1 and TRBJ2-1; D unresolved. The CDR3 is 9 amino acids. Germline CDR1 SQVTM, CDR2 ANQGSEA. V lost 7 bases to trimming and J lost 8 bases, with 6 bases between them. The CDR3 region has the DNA TGCAGCGCTGGAGATGAGCAGTTCTTC. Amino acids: CSAGDEQFF.

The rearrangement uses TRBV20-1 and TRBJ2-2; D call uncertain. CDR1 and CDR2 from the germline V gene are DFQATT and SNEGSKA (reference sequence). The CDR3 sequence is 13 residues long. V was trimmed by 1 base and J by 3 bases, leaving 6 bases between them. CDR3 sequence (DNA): TGCAGTGCTAGAGCTTTACACACCGGGGAGCTGTTTTTT. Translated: CSARALHTGELFF.

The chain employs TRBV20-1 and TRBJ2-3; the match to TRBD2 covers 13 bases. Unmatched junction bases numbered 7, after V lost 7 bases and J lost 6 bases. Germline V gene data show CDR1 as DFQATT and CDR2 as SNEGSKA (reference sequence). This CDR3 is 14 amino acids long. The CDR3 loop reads CSVLPTSGRDTQYF. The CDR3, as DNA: TGCAGTGTTCTTCCGACTAGCGGGAGGGATACGCAGTATTTT.

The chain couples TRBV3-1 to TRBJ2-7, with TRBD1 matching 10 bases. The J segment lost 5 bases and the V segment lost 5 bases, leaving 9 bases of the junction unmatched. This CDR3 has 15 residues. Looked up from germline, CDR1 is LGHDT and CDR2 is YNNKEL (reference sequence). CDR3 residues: CASSKPGTGDNEQYF. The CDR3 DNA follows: TGTGCCAGCAGCAAGCCCGGGACAGGGGACAACGAGCAGTACTTC.

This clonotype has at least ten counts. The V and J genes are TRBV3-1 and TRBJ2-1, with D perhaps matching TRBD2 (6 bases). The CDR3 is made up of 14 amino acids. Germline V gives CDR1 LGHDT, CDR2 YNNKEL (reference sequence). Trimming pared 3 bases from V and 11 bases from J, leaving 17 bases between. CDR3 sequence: CASSHRVGSGQQFF. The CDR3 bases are TGTGCCAGCAGCCATAGGGTTGGTAGCGGTCAGCAGTTCTTC.

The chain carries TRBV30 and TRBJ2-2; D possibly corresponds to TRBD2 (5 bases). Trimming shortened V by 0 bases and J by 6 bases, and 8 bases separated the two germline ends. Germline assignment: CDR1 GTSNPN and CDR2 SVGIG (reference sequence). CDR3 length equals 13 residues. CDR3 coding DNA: TGTGCCTGGAGTGTACTAGGACCCGGGGAGCTGTTTTTT. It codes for CAWSVLGPGELFF.

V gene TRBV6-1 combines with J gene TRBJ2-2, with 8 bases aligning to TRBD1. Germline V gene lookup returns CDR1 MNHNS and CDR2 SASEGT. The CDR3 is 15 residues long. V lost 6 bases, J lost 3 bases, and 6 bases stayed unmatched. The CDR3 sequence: CASRPGGADTGELFF. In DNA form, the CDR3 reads TGTGCCAGCAGACCAGGGGGCGCCGACACCGGGGAGCTGTTTTTT.

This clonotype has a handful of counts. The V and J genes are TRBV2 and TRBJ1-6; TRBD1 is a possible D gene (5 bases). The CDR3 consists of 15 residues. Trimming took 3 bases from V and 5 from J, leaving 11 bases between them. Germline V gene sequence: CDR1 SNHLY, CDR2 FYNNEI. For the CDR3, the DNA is TGTGCCAGCAGTGATCGACAGCGGGATAATTCACCCCTCCACTTT. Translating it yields CASSDRQRDNSPLHF.

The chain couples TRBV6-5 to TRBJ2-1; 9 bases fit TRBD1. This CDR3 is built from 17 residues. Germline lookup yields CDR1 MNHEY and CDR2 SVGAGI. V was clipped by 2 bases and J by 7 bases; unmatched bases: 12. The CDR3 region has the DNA TGTGCCAGCAGTTACGGGACAGGGTTTGTATTCGGGAATGAGCAGTTCTTC. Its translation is CASSYGTGFVFGNEQFF.

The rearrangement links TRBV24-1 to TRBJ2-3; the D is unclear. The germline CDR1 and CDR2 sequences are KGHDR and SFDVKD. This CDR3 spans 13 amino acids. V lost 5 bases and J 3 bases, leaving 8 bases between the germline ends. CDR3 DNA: TGTGCCACCAGTGTATCGGAGACAGATACGCAGTATTTT. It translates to CATSVSETDTQYF.

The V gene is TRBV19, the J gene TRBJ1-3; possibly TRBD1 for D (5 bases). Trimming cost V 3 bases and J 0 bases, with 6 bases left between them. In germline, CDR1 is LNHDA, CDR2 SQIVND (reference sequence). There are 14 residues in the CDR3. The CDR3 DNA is TGTGCCAGTAGTATTGACAGCTCTGGAAACACCATATATTTT. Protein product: CASSIDSSGNTIYF.

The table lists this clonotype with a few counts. CDR3 region: CASSSQGAGSPLHF. The CDR3 DNA is TGTGCCAGCTCATCACAGGGGGCAGGATCACCCCTCCACTTT. The V and J genes are TRBV18 and TRBJ1-6; 9 bases match TRBD1. Germline-derived CDR1 and CDR2 are KGHSH and LQKENI. V lost 5 bases, J lost 10 bases, and 6 bases stayed unmatched. This CDR3 has 14 residues.

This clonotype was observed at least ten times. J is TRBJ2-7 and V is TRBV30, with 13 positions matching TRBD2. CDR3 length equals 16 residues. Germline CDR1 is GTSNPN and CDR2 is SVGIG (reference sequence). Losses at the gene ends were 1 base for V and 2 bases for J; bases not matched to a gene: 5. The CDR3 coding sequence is TGTGCCTGGAGTGGGGGACTAGCGGGGCTAGCCTACGAGCAGTACTTC. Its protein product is CAWSGGLAGLAYEQYF.

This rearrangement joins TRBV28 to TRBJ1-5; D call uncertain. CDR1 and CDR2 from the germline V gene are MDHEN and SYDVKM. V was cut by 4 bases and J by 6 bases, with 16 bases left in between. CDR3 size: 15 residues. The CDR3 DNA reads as TGTGCCAGCAGTTCCGGGCCGTTTTCGGGTCAGCCCCAGCATTTT. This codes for CASSSGPFSGQPQHF. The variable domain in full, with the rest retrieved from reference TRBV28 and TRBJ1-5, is DVKVTQSSRYLVKRTGEKVFLECVQDMDHENMFWYRQDPGLGLRLIYFSYDVKMKEKGDIPEGYSVSREKKERFSLILESASTNQTSMYLCASSSGPFSGQPQHFGDGTRLSIL.

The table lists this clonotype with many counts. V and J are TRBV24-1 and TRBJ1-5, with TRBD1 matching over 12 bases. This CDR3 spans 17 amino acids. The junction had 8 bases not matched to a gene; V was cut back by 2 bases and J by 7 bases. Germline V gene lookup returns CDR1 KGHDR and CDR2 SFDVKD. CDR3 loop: CATSDSPGTGGGQPQHF. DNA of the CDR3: TGTGCCACCAGTGATTCCCCCGGGACAGGGGGCGGGCAGCCCCAGCATTTT.

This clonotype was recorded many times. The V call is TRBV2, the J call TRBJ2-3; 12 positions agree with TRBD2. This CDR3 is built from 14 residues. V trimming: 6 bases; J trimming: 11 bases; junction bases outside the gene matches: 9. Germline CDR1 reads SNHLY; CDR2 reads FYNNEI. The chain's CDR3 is CASSATSGRSQQYF. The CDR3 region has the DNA TGTGCCAGCAGCGCCACTAGCGGGAGGAGCCAGCAGTATTTT.

The CDR3 loop reads CASSPLRGPSGGYTF. For the CDR3, the DNA is TGTGCCAGCAGCCCCCTGAGGGGGCCGTCCGGTGGCTACACCTTC. The chain couples TRBV11-2 to TRBJ1-2; 7 bases agree with TRBD1. V shed 5 bases and J 7 bases; nucleotides not matched to a gene: 13. CDR1 and CDR2 (germline): SGHAT, FQNNGV. This CDR3 region has 15 residues.

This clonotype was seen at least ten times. CDR3 nucleotides: TGTGCCAGCAGACGACATAGGGGACCAAACACTGAAGCTTTCTTT. It specifies CASRRHRGPNTEAFF. V gene TRBV3-1 combines with J gene TRBJ1-1; D is perhaps TRBD1 (5 bases). Per germline, CDR1 LGHDT and CDR2 YNNKEL (reference sequence). Trimming stripped 6 bases from V and 2 bases from J, with 16 bases between. The CDR3 totals 15 residues.

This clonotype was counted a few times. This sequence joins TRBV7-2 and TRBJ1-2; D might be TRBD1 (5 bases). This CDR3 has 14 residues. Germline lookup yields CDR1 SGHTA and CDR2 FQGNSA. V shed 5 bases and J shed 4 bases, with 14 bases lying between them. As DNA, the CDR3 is TGTGCCAGCAGCCAGGACACGGCGGGCTATGGCTACACCTTC. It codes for CASSQDTAGYGYTF.

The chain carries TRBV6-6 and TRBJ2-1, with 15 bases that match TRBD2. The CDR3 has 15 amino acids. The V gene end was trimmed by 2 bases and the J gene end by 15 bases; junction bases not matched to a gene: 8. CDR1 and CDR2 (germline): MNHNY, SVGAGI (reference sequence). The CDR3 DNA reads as TGTGCCAGCAGTTACCAGGGACTAGCGGGAGGAGCCCTGTTCTTC. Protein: CASSYQGLAGGALFF.

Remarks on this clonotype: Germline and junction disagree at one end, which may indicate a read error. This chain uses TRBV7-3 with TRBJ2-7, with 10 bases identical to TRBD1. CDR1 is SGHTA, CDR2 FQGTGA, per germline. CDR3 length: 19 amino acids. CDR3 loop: CASSLFSGTGDPRSYEQCF. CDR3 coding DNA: TGTGCCAGCAGCTTATTCTCCGGGACAGGGGACCCTCGCTCCTACGAGCAGTGCTTC.

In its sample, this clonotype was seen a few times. CDR3 protein: CASSPGTGFGYTF. In nucleotides, the CDR3 is TGTGCCAGCAGCCCCGGGACAGGGTTTGGCTACACCTTC. V gene TRBV7-9 combines with J gene TRBJ1-2; 9 positions match TRBD1. This CDR3 has 13 residues. The trim removed 5 bases at V and 7 bases at J, leaving 5 bases unmatched. Germline lookup yields CDR1 SEHNR and CDR2 FQNEAQ (reference sequence).

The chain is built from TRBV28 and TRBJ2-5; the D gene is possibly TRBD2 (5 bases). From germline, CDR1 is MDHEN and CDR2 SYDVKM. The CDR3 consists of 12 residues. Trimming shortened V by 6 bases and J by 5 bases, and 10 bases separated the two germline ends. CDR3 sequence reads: CASRGVWETQYF. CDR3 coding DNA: TGTGCCAGCAGGGGAGTCTGGGAGACCCAGTACTTC.